Presented here are 25 T cell receptor beta chains from one specimen sequenced in a study of T-cell reconstitution after alpha-beta-depleted transplantation in children. During its preparation, the TCRbeta library received unique molecular identifiers. TCRdb re-called the PCR reads with MiXCR, one entry per CDR3 protein. The sample contains around 580,000 distinct CDR3 sequences, under 30% of which appear only once. This specimen consisted of PBMCs, mostly from graft donor cells, obtained 360 days after TCRalphabeta/CD19-depleted stem cell transplant. These receptors all come from a boy younger than two who had a stem cell transplant for acute myeloid leukemia, so the T cells may come from the graft donor.

This clonotype was observed many times. J is TRBJ1-2 and V is TRBV5-1; 7 nucleotides agree with TRBD1. V shed 3 bases and J 5 bases; nucleotides not matched to a gene: 10. Germline CDR1 is SGHRS and CDR2 is YFSETQ. CDR3 length equals 15 residues. The CDR3 DNA is TGCGCCAGCAGCTCCTGGGACAGTTCGGTATATGGCTACACCTTC. Amino acids: CASSSWDSSVYGYTF.

Many counts were recorded for this clonotype. V gene TRBV7-2 combines with J gene TRBJ2-5, with TRBD2 matching 9 bases. Germline V CDR1 and CDR2: SGHTA, FQGNSA. CDR3 length: 16 residues. Germline trimming cut 5 bases from V and 2 bases from J; bases unmatched to any gene: 9. The CDR3 spells CASSTPGLALQETQYF. CDR3 DNA sequence: TGTGCCAGCAGCACCCCGGGACTAGCACTTCAAGAGACCCAGTACTTC.

V usage is TRBV15 and J usage is TRBJ2-6; 8 positions agree with TRBD2. Germline V gene lookup returns CDR1 LNHNV and CDR2 YYDKDF (reference sequence). V gave up 4 bases and J gave up 2 bases; unmatched junction bases: 16. This CDR3 spans 20 amino acids. The DNA for the CDR3 is TGTGCCACCAGCATTCCCCGTGGGGCAGTCGGGGGGGCTGGGGCCAACGTCCTGACTTTC. It codes for CATSIPRGAVGGAGANVLTF.

Ten or more counts support this clonotype. This chain connects TRBV18 to TRBJ1-5; tentatively, D is TRBD1 (5 bases). The CDR3 extends over 15 amino acids. Per germline, CDR1 KGHSH and CDR2 LQKENI. V was clipped by 2 bases and J by 0 bases, with 8 bases between them. In nucleotides, the CDR3 is TGTGCCAGCTCACCATTGGGGGATAGCAATCAGCCCCAGCATTTT. Its translation: CASSPLGDSNQPQHF.

There are many counts of this clonotype. This chain connects TRBV29-1 to TRBJ2-1; the D is unclear. The CDR3 length is 13 residues. V was pared by 5 bases and J by 11 bases, with 19 bases between. Germline V gives CDR1 SQVTM, CDR2 ANQGSEA. CDR3 DNA: TGCAGCGTTCTGGACGTCCCCGGGCCTCAGCAGTTCTTC. Translating gives CSVLDVPGPQQFF.

This clonotype was seen a few times. The CDR3 does not close with the conserved phenylalanine or tryptophan, likely indicating a read error. Because the CDR3's place on the DNA is in doubt, the DNA is left out and the CDR3 is given as listed by TCRdb. J is TRBJ2-7 and V is TRBV12-3 or TRBV12-4; the table's D gene call, TRBD1, was not cross checked with the DNA. The CDR3 spans 10 residues, counting both ends. This CDR3 is CASSLGTGTR.

The rearrangement links TRBV20-1 to TRBJ1-5; TRBD1 might be the D (5 bases). V dropped 3 bases and J dropped 5 bases, with 11 bases sitting between them. CDR1 is DFQATT, CDR2 SNEGSKA, per germline (reference sequence). There are 13 residues in the CDR3. The CDR3 coding sequence is TGCAGTGCTAGCACGGGGGTGGATCAGCCCCAGCATTTT. As protein: CSASTGVDQPQHF.

This clonotype was found a few times. The rearrangement uses TRBV18 and TRBJ2-7, with a tentative D call TRBD2 (5 bases). The V and J ends lost 3 bases and 3 bases respectively, with 15 bases between them. Germline V gives CDR1 KGHSH, CDR2 LQKENI. The CDR3 covers 15 residues. The CDR3 DNA sequence: TGTGCCAGCTCACCGCCCGGACTCTCCCGCTACGAGCAGTACTTC. As protein: CASSPPGLSRYEQYF.

This chain uses TRBV11-1 with TRBJ2-7; 7 nucleotides agree with TRBD1. From germline, CDR1 is SGHAT and CDR2 FQDESV (reference sequence). This CDR3 is 17 amino acids long. With 0 bases clipped from V and 0 bases from J, the junction kept 8 bases outside the gene matches. CDR3 in DNA: TGTGCCAGCAGCTTAGCACAGACAGGGCTTTCCTCCTACGAGCAGTACTTC. Protein: CASSLAQTGLSSYEQYF.

This clonotype was found a few times. The V gene is TRBV7-6, the J gene TRBJ2-7; no clear D. CDR3 length: 15 residues. Germline CDR1 reads SGHVS; CDR2 reads FNYEAQ. Deletions cut 1 base from V and 2 bases from J, with 12 bases between. The CDR3 sequence is CASSLVTSLPYEQYV. The CDR3 region has the DNA TGTGCCAGCAGCTTAGTGACCAGTCTCCCCTACGAGCAGTACGTC.

At least ten counts were recorded for this clonotype. The chain links TRBV20-1 to TRBJ1-2; 10 positions match TRBD1. The CDR3 has 11 residues. Germline V gives CDR1 DFQATT, CDR2 SNEGSKA (reference sequence). Germline trimming cut 5 bases from V and 10 bases from J; bases unmatched to any gene: 4. This CDR3 reads CSASGTGDYTF. The CDR3 nucleotides are TGCAGTGCTTCCGGGACAGGGGACTACACCTTC.

This clonotype was seen many times. The rearrangement links TRBV10-3 to TRBJ2-2; D ambiguous. V shed 4 bases and J shed 3 bases, with 27 bases lying between them. CDR3 length equals 20 residues. Germline-derived CDR1 and CDR2 are ENHRY and SYGVKD. CDR3 coding DNA: TGTGCCATCAGTGGACATCCAGAGGCTGTCATCCTCCCTTACACCGGGGAGCTGTTTTTT. The encoded protein is CAISGHPEAVILPYTGELFF.

This clonotype turned up a few times. The chain couples TRBV6-1 to TRBJ2-1, with D possibly matching TRBD2 (7 bases). Germline loops: CDR1 MNHNS, CDR2 SASEGT. V lost 7 bases and J 6 bases, leaving 22 bases between the germline ends. The CDR3 extends over 16 amino acids. The CDR3 reads CASTGRRTGRANEQFF. In nucleotides, the CDR3 is TGTGCCAGCACGGGGCGCCGAACAGGGAGGGCCAATGAGCAGTTCTTC.

This sequence joins TRBV27 and TRBJ2-2; possible D gene TRBD2, 7 bases. The CDR3 is 16 amino acids. Trimming shortened V by 2 bases and J by 4 bases, and 14 bases separated the two germline ends. Germline lookup yields CDR1 MNHEY and CDR2 SMNVEV (reference sequence). The CDR3 nucleotides read TGTGCCAGCAGTTTAAGAGGGGGGGCGGGCACCGGGGAGCTGTTTTTT. Translated, it gives CASSLRGGAGTGELFF.

This clonotype has at least ten counts. The V gene is TRBV5-5, the J gene TRBJ1-1, with D tentatively TRBD1 (6 bases). This CDR3 is 15 amino acids long. Trimming took off 4 bases at V and 1 base at J, with 14 bases between the two ends. Germline V gene data show CDR1 as SGHKS and CDR2 as YYEKEE (reference sequence). The CDR3 loop is CASSPTGQPNTEAFF. The CDR3 DNA reads TGTGCCAGCAGCCCGACGGGACAACCGAACACTGAAGCTTTCTTT.

The rearrangement links TRBV6-1 to TRBJ2-4, with D hard to call. Per germline, CDR1 MNHNS and CDR2 SASEGT. The CDR3 extends over 15 amino acids. V was clipped by 4 bases and J by 0 bases, with 10 bases between them. CDR3 nucleotide sequence: TGTGCCAGCAGTGCAAACAGCTTAGCCAAAAACATTCAGTACTTC. Translated: CASSANSLAKNIQYF.

The chain employs TRBV25-1 and TRBJ2-5; D possibly corresponds to TRBD1 (5 bases). V gave up 5 bases and J gave up 2 bases, with 12 bases separating them. The CDR3 is made up of 14 amino acids. Germline CDR1 and CDR2: MGHDK and SYGVNS. The CDR3 coding sequence is TGTGCCAGCAGTTTCACGGACACACAAGAGACCCAGTACTTC. Translated: CASSFTDTQETQYF.

The J gene is TRBJ2-1, the V gene TRBV15; TRBD2 might be the D (5 bases). Trimming took 2 bases from V and 5 from J, leaving 13 bases between them. CDR3 length: 15 amino acids. Germline values: CDR1 LNHNV, CDR2 YYDKDF (reference sequence). DNA of the CDR3: TGTGCCACCAGCAGATTTCCCGGGAAAAACAATGAGCAGTTCTTC. Residues: CATSRFPGKNNEQFF.

The sample holds a few counts of this clonotype. V usage is TRBV20-1 and J usage is TRBJ2-2; the D gene could be TRBD1 or TRBD2 (5 bases each). CDR1 and CDR2 (germline): DFQATT, SNEGSKA (reference sequence). The CDR3 contains 15 residues. The germline V and J ends were trimmed by 1 base and 5 bases, with 14 bases remaining between them. The CDR3 DNA follows: TGCAGTGCTAGAGGTTCGGGGCGTAGTACCGGGGAGCTGTTTTTT. Translating gives CSARGSGRSTGELFF.

Here the CDR3 reads CASSFGGDADTQYF. CDR3 sequence (DNA): TGTGCCAGCAGTTTTGGGGGGGACGCAGATACGCAGTATTTT. This chain links TRBV27 with TRBJ2-3; 7 bases agree with TRBD2. V lost 3 bases to trimming and J lost 4 bases; unmatched junction nucleotides: 4. Germline V CDR1 and CDR2: MNHEY, SMNVEV (reference sequence). This CDR3 spans 14 amino acids.

This clonotype was observed at least ten times. The V call is TRBV5-1, the J call TRBJ1-2; D ambiguous. This CDR3 region has 14 residues. Trimming shortened V by 6 bases and J by 0 bases, and 12 bases separated the two germline ends. Germline loops: CDR1 SGHRS, CDR2 YFSETQ. Written as DNA, the CDR3 is TGCGCCAGCAATACCGACGGATCTAACTATGGCTACACCTTC. Its protein product is CASNTDGSNYGYTF.

This sequence joins TRBV7-9 and TRBJ2-7; D is perhaps TRBD1 (6 bases). Germline CDR1 and CDR2: SEHNR and FQNEAQ (reference sequence). Trimming stripped 2 bases from V and 5 bases from J, with 10 bases between. The CDR3 length is 13 residues. CDR3 in DNA: TGTGCCAGCAGCTTATGGGGGCCTCACGAGCAGTACGTC. The encoded protein is CASSLWGPHEQYV.

This clonotype was seen only a few times. The J gene is TRBJ2-1, the V gene TRBV24-1; no clear D gene. The CDR3 has 15 residues. Germline CDR1 is KGHDR and CDR2 is SFDVKD. V shed 3 bases and J shed 4 bases, with 12 bases lying between them. CDR3 sequence: CATSDDGEPYNEQFF. The CDR3 DNA sequence: TGTGCCACCAGTGATGACGGAGAGCCATACAATGAGCAGTTCTTC.

This clonotype was recorded at least ten times. The chain uses TRBV11-1 and TRBJ1-1; a weak D match, TRBD1 (6 bases). Germline lookup yields CDR1 SGHAT and CDR2 FQDESV (reference sequence). V lost 7 bases and J 4 bases, leaving 16 bases between the germline ends. The CDR3 is made up of 14 amino acids. DNA of the CDR3: TGTGCCAGCATCCGAGGGGGGCTCGGCACTGAAGCTTTCTTT. It codes for CASIRGGLGTEAFF.

This clonotype was seen a handful of times. This chain uses TRBV6-1 with TRBJ2-2, with 7 bases that match TRBD1. Looked up from germline, CDR1 is MNHNS and CDR2 is SASEGT. The CDR3 runs to 14 residues. V dropped 8 bases and J dropped 3; count of bases not matched to a gene: 6. CDR3 protein: CASGARGHTGELFF. CDR3 nucleotide sequence: TGTGCCAGCGGGGCTAGGGGGCACACCGGGGAGCTGTTTTTT.